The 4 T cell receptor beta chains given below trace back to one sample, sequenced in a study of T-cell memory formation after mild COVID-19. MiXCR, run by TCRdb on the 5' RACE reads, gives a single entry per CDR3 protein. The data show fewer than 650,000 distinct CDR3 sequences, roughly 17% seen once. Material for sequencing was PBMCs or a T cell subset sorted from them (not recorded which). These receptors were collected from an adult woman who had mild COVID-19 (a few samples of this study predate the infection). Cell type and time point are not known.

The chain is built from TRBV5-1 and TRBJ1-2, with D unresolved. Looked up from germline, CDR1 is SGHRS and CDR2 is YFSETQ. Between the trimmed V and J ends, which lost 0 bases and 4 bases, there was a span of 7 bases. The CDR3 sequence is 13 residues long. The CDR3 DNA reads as TGCGCCAGCAGCTTGGTGGAGGCCTATGGCTACACCTTC. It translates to CASSLVEAYGYTF.

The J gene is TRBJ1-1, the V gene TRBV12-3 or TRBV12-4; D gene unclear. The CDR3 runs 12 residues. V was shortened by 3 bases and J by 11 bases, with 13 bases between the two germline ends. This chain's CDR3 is CASSLVPGRAFF. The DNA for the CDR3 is TGTGCCAGCAGTTTGGTCCCGGGCCGGGCTTTCTTT.

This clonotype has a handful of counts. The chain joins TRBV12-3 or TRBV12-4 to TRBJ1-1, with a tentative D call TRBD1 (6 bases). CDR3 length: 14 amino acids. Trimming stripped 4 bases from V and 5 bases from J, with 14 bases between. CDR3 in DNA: TGTGCCAGCAGTTCTTCTAGGGGGACGACTGAAGCTTTCTTT. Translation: CASSSSRGTTEAFF.

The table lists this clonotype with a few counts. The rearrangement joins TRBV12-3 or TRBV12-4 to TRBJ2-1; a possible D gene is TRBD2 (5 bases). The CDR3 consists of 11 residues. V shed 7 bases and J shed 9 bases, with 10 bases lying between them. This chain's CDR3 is CASTSRGEQFF. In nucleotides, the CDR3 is TGTGCCAGCACTTCCCGGGGTGAGCAGTTCTTC.